These T cell receptor beta chains were read from a single sample in a study of blood T cell repertoires in COVID-19. Sequencing used immunoSEQ multiplex PCR; TCRdb keeps in-frame clones, though not all of them. Among fewer than 150,000 clones listed, approximately 77% were seen once. The sequencing sample was made of peripheral blood. Receptor source: a man older than 75 with acute or convalescent COVID-19. Both conserved end residues are part of each CDR3. A D gene is named only where the DNA matches it firmly. Clone size, where shown, is once, few, many, or a class for clones that have expanded.

D gene,clone size,J gene,V gene,CDR3 protein,CDR3 DNA
.,.,TRBJ2-3,TRBV29-1,CSGRVGGSTDTQYF,TGCAGCGGACGGGTAGGCGGGAGCACAGATACGCAGTATTTT
.,.,TRBJ2-1,TRBV10-3,CAISEYSGVNEQFF,TGTGCCATCAGTGAGTACTCAGGGGTAAATGAGCAGTTCTTC
.,.,TRBJ1-3,TRBV5-1,CASSRGGDPFSGNTIYF,TGCGCCAGCAGCCGGGGAGGGGACCCCTTCTCTGGAAACACCATATATTTT
TRBD1,.,TRBJ1-5,TRBV6-6,CANRSSRGILGQPQHF,TGTGCCAACCGCTCCTCCAGGGGGATACTCGGTCAGCCCCAGCATTTT
TRBD1,.,TRBJ1-5,TRBV2,CASRGDRGFQPQHF,TGTGCCAGCAGGGGAGACAGGGGATTTCAGCCCCAGCATTTT
.,few,TRBJ2-4,TRBV12-3/TRBV12-4,CASRSGGWDFQYF,TGTGCCAGCAGAAGCGGTGGTTGGGACTTTCAGTACTTC
.,.,TRBJ1-1,TRBV20-1,CSASSAGAPGGAFF,TGCAGTGCTAGTTCGGCGGGGGCCCCGGGAGGCGCTTTCTTT
.,.,TRBJ2-7,TRBV6-2/TRBV6-3,CASSLLYREHEQYF,TGTGCCAGCAGTCTGTTGTACAGGGAACACGAGCAGTACTTC
.,.,TRBJ1-2,TRBV7-2,CASSLGQSYGYTF,TGTGCCAGCAGCTTAGGGCAGTCCTATGGCTACACCTTC
.,.,TRBJ1-6,TRBV29-1,CSVAEGGTNSPLHF,TGCAGCGTCGCAGAAGGGGGAACTAATTCACCCCTCCACTTT
.,.,TRBJ2-7,TRBV6-6,CASSYGGLEQYF,TGTGCCAGCAGTTATGGCGGACTCGAGCAGTACTTC
TRBD2,.,TRBJ2-5,TRBV9,CASSVGVAGSATQYF,TGTGCCAGCAGCGTAGGGGTAGCGGGGTCTGCGACCCAGTACTTC
.,.,TRBJ1-2,TRBV2,CARRDQGSGDGYTF,TGTGCCAGGAGAGATCAGGGGAGCGGGGATGGCTACACCTTC
.,once,TRBJ1-1,TRBV2,CASVKGPSGTEAFF,TGTGCCAGCGTGAAGGGGCCCTCAGGGACTGAAGCTTTCTTT
.,once,TRBJ2-2,TRBV3-1/TRBV3-2,CASSQRDTGELFF,TGTGCCAGCAGCCAACGAGACACCGGGGAGCTGTTTTTT
.,.,TRBJ1-1,TRBV2,CASIVMPWQGNHTEAFF,TGTGCCAGCATCGTAATGCCGTGGCAGGGGAACCACACTGAAGCTTTCTTT